This record covers a single T cell receptor beta chain. Original analysis: Reference gene primer amplification in the assay estimated nucleated cell counts. Clones were sequenced by immunoSEQ multiplex PCR, and TCRdb holds only the in-frame ones, with some missing. V and J calls plus clone size are reproduced from that table; the DNA served to infer D and trimming. The table includes about 140,000 clones, roughly four fifths detected once. The data derive from a study of blood T cell repertoires in COVID-19. Background on the study: Samples came from the United States, Italy and Spain, spanning acute and convalescent COVID-19. T cells, B-cell-depleted T cells, or PBMCs supplied cDNA or gDNA.

The germline V gene encodes CDR1 LNHDA and CDR2 SQIVND (reference sequence). This CDR3 comprises 13 residues. V shed 8 bases and J 8 bases; nucleotides not matched to a gene: 7. The receptor was derived from an elderly woman with active or convalescent COVID-19. Sequenced input: peripheral blood. J is TRBJ1-2 and V is TRBV19; 11 nucleotides agree with TRBD1. The CDR3 here is CASHRTGGWGYTF. CDR3 bases: TGTGCCAGTCACCGGACAGGGGGCTGGGGCTACACCTTC.